The 24 T cell receptor beta chains given below trace back to one sample, sequenced in a study of CXCR3-negative and CXCR3-positive naive CD8 T cells. Through 5' RACE with UMI labels, the TRB cDNA libraries were prepared. For each CDR3 protein, TCRdb gives one entry from its re-call of the 5' RACE reads, without DNA. This listing includes around 6,300 distinct CDR3 sequences. Sequenced sample: naive CXCR3- CD8+ T cells from blood. Subset described: CD45RO-CCR7+CD27+CD95- naive CD8+ T cells lacking CXCR3 (TNR3-). These receptors all come from a human donor in good health. Some clones in this sample may be carry-over from other donors' samples.

This clonotype is called medium-sized based on its frequency. This chain uses TRBV20-1 with TRBJ2-1; TCRdb gives TRBD1 as the D gene, but with no DNA this cannot be confirmed. The CDR3 totals 17 residues. Per the germline V gene, CDR1 is DFQATT and CDR2 is SNEGSKA (reference sequence). The CDR3 is CSARGILAGENYNEQFF.

The V call is TRBV7-8, the J call TRBJ2-1; the D gene TCRdb calls, TRBD2, cannot be checked with no DNA. The germline gives CDR1 SGHVS, CDR2 FQNEAQ. This CDR3 comprises 15 residues. CDR3: CASSLVLAGYNEQFF.

The genes are TRBV29-1 and TRBJ2-1. The CDR3 is 11 residues long. Germline V lookup: CDR1 SQVTM, CDR2 ANQGSEA. The CDR3 is CSVDIDNEQFF.

The chain is built from TRBV29-1 and TRBJ1-2; TCRdb indicates TRBD1, and absent DNA this call remains unverified. Germline V CDR1 and CDR2: SQVTM, ANQGSEA. The CDR3 is made up of 14 amino acids. The CDR3 protein is CSVVAQGKNYGYTF.

The J gene is TRBJ2-7, the V gene TRBV29-1. CDR1 SQVTM and CDR2 ANQGSEA come from the germline V gene. CDR3 length equals 13 residues. This CDR3 reads CSVEETDSYEQYF.

Frequency places this clonotype as medium-sized (0.01 to 0.1%). The rearrangement joins TRBV7-8 to TRBJ2-7. CDR1 is SGHVS, CDR2 FQNEAQ, per germline. The CDR3 runs 12 residues. CDR3 residues: CASSGNIHEQYF.

J is TRBJ2-1 and V is TRBV29-1; with no DNA, the TCRdb D assignment of TRBD2 cannot be verified. Germline CDR1 reads SQVTM; CDR2 reads ANQGSEA. The CDR3 is 16 amino acids. The CDR3 loop reads CSVSFGTSGLYNEQFF.

This clonotype ranks as medium-sized (0.01 to 0.1%) in terms of frequency. This sequence joins TRBV7-6 and TRBJ2-6; TCRdb picks TRBD1, but there is no DNA to check that call. The CDR3 has 14 residues. The germline V gene encodes CDR1 SGHVS and CDR2 FNYEAQ. The CDR3 region is CASSPGTGANVLTF. The variable domain in full, completed from reference TRBV7-6 and TRBJ2-6, reads GAGVSQSPRYKVTKRGQDVALRCDPISGHVSLYWYRQALGQGPEFLTYFNYEAQQDKSGLPNDRFSAERPEGSISTLTIQRTEQRDSAMYRCASSPGTGANVLTFGAGSRLTVL.

The V and J genes are TRBV21-1 and TRBJ2-7. TRBV21-1 is deemed a pseudogene. This CDR3 has 16 amino acids. The CDR3 sequence: CASSTGNHTSVDEQYF.

The rearrangement links TRBV20-1 to TRBJ2-3; TCRdb's D call of TRBD2 is untestable without DNA. The CDR3 is 16 residues long. In germline, CDR1 is DFQATT, CDR2 SNEGSKA (reference sequence). This CDR3 is CSARFYSGSSTDTQYF.

This chain joins TRBV29-1 and TRBJ1-2. CDR1 is SQVTM, CDR2 ANQGSEA, per germline. This CDR3 has 15 amino acids. The CDR3 protein is CSVEGERRSNYGYTF.

Measured by frequency, this clonotype is medium-sized. The V and J genes are TRBV29-1 and TRBJ2-1. CDR3 size: 13 residues. CDR1 is SQVTM, CDR2 ANQGSEA, per germline. CDR3 in amino acids: CSVVAGSYNEQFF.

The J gene is TRBJ2-2, the V gene TRBV4-2; TCRdb calls TRBD1, which cannot be checked without DNA. The CDR3 extends over 17 amino acids. The germline V gene has CDR1 LGHNA and CDR2 YNFKEQ. CDR3 in amino acids: CASSPLGGGGDTGELFF.

The chain employs TRBV7-2 and TRBJ2-3; with no DNA, the TCRdb D assignment of TRBD2 cannot be verified. The CDR3 loop spans 16 amino acids. CDR1 and CDR2 (germline): SGHTA, FQGNSA. CDR3 in amino acids: CASSAGLAGFLDTQYF.

The V gene is TRBV20-1, the J gene TRBJ2-7; TCRdb proposes TRBD1, but this gene call is untestable without DNA. This CDR3 contains 15 residues. Germline lookup yields CDR1 DFQATT and CDR2 SNEGSKA (reference sequence). The CDR3 protein is CSASGLAQVPYEQYF.

The CDR3 loop is CASSEGADCEQYF. The rearrangement joins TRBV10-1 to TRBJ2-7. The germline CDR1 and CDR2 sequences are WNHNN and SYGVQD (reference sequence). The CDR3 spans 13 residues.

Judged by frequency, this clonotype is medium-sized. The gene calls are TRBV7-8 and TRBJ1-2; the D call of TRBD1 rests on TCRdb alone, since no DNA is present to check it. This CDR3 has 14 amino acids. The germline gives CDR1 SGHVS, CDR2 FQNEAQ. The CDR3 reads CASSLDRGSKGYTF.

This clonotype is classed as medium-sized by frequency. This chain uses TRBV7-2 with TRBJ2-7. The CDR3 is made up of 12 amino acids. The germline V gene has CDR1 SGHTA and CDR2 FQGNSA. CDR3 sequence reads: CASSMSRREQYF. The whole variable domain, filled in from reference TRBV7-2 and TRBJ2-7, reads GAGVSQSPSNKVTEKGKDVELRCDPISGHTALYWYRQSLGQGLEFLIYFQGNSAPDKSGLPSDRFSAERTGGSVSTLTIQRTQQEDSAVYLCASSMSRREQYFGPGTRLTVT.

The rearrangement uses TRBV9 and TRBJ2-1; TCRdb indicates TRBD1, and absent DNA this call remains unverified. The CDR3 runs 14 residues. CDR1 and CDR2 from the germline V gene are SGDLS and YYNGEE. This CDR3 reads CASSSGAGANEQFF.

Its frequency marks this clonotype as medium-sized. The chain carries TRBV18 and TRBJ2-2; checking the TCRdb D call of TRBD1 is not possible without DNA. This CDR3 is built from 16 residues. CDR1 and CDR2 from the germline V gene are KGHSH and LQKENI. CDR3 region: CASSGSTGDNTGELFF.

CDR3 amino acids: CASSIGQVNEQYF. The rearrangement joins TRBV7-9 to TRBJ2-7; the D gene TCRdb calls, TRBD1, cannot be checked with no DNA. The CDR3 consists of 13 residues. Germline V gene sequence: CDR1 SEHNR, CDR2 FQNEAQ (reference sequence).

CDR3 in amino acids: CASSQDKGRSNSPLLF. The chain joins TRBV3-1 to TRBJ1-6; TCRdb's D gene call, TRBD1, goes unchecked for lack of DNA. Germline V CDR1 and CDR2: LGHDT, YNNKEL (reference sequence). The CDR3 has 16 amino acids.

This clonotype shows up as medium-sized by frequency. The chain couples TRBV23-1 to TRBJ1-1. TRBV23-1 is designated an ORF whose function remains uncertain. The CDR3 sequence is 16 residues long. The CDR3 sequence: CASSQKIGPLNTEAFF.

The genes are TRBV25-1 and TRBJ2-1. The CDR3 spans 13 residues. The germline gives CDR1 MGHDK, CDR2 SYGVNS. This chain's CDR3 is CASSKSLYNEQFF. The full variable domain, its missing parts supplied by reference TRBV25-1 and TRBJ2-1, is EADIYQTPRYLVIGTGKKITLECSQTMGHDKMYWYQQDPGMELHLIHYSYGVNSTEKGDLSSESTVSRIRTEHFPLTLESARPSHTSQYLCASSKSLYNEQFFGPGTRLTVL.